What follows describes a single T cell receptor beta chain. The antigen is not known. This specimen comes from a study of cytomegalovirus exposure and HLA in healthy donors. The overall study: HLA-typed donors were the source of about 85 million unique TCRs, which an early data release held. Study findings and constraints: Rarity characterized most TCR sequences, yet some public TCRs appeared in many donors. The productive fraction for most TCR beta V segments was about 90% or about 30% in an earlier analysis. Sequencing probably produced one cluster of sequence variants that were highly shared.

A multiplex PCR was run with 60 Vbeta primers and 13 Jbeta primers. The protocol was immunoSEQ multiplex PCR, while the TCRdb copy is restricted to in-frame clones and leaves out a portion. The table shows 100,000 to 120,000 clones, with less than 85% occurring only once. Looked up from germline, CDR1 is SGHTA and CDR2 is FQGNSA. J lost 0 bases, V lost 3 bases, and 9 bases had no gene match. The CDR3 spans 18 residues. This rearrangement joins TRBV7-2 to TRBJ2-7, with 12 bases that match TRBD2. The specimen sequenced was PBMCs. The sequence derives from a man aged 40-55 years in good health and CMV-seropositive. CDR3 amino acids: CASSFRVLAGGNSYEQYF. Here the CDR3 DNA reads TGTGCCAGCAGCTTTAGAGTACTAGCGGGAGGAAACTCCTACGAGCAGTACTTC.